The 26 T cell receptor beta chains below come from one sample, sequenced in a study of blood T cell repertoires in COVID-19 (TCRdb year 2020). To prepare the library, the immunoSEQ multiplex PCR assay was applied. TCRdb holds this immuneACCESS table with in-frame rearrangements only. Some clones are missing; in checked studies, unresolved V genes explain under half, and the rest has no known cause. For this sample there are about 120,000 clones; around 80% appear just once. About 4% of the sample lies in the top ten. Sequences were obtained from peripheral blood. The receptors derive from a woman older than 75 with acute or convalescent COVID-19.

V is TRBV5-6 and J is TRBJ1-4, with TRBD1 matching 9 bases. The germline V gene encodes CDR1 SGHDT and CDR2 YYEEEE. The V gene end was trimmed by 1 base and the J gene end by 7 bases; junction bases not matched to a gene: 8. The CDR3 runs 16 residues. The CDR3 sequence: CASSLLGETGGEKLFF. CDR3 nucleotides: TGTGCCAGCAGCTTGCTAGGGGAGACAGGGGGTGAAAAACTGTTTTTT.

This chain connects TRBV18 to TRBJ2-7; 7 positions agree with TRBD2. This CDR3 is built from 15 residues. CDR1 and CDR2 (germline): KGHSH, LQKENI. J lost 5 bases, V lost 0 bases, and 7 bases had no gene match. As DNA, the CDR3 is TGTGCCAGCTCACCACCGAGGACTAGAGAAGACGAGCAGTACTTC. This encodes CASSPPRTREDEQYF.

In its sample, this clone was seen once. The genes are TRBV7-6 and TRBJ2-3, with 9 positions matching TRBD1. The J segment lost 1 base and the V segment lost 4 bases, leaving 0 bases of the junction unmatched. The CDR3 sequence is 14 residues long. Germline assignment: CDR1 SGHVS and CDR2 FNYEAQ. This CDR3 is CASSWTGGTDTQYF. The CDR3 DNA reads as TGTGCCAGCAGCTGGACAGGGGGCACAGATACGCAGTATTTT.

The V and J genes are TRBV2 and TRBJ1-1; D remains ambiguous. CDR3 length equals 13 residues. V lost 4 bases and J 0 bases, leaving 6 bases between the germline ends. The germline CDR1 and CDR2 sequences are SNHLY and FYNNEI. CDR3 in DNA: TGTGCCAGCAGTGCCCAGGTGAACACTGAAGCTTTCTTT. Translated: CASSAQVNTEAFF.

The J gene is TRBJ2-5, the V gene TRBV5-1; 7 nucleotides match TRBD2. Germline V gene sequence: CDR1 SGHRS, CDR2 YFSETQ. Trimming at V came to 5 bases and at J to 2 bases, leaving 15 bases not matched to a gene. The CDR3 extends over 17 amino acids. The CDR3 spells CASRQVAGTNAQETQYF. CDR3 DNA: TGCGCCAGCAGACAGGTAGCGGGCACCAACGCTCAAGAGACCCAGTACTTC.

The chain uses TRBV18 and TRBJ1-6, with 10 bases lining up with TRBD1. CDR3 size: 16 residues. Germline values: CDR1 KGHSH, CDR2 LQKENI. With 3 bases clipped from V and 8 bases from J, the junction kept 7 bases outside the gene matches. The CDR3 DNA is TGTGCCAGCTCACCCACCAGCGGGACAGGGGATTCACCCCTCCACTTT. Amino acid sequence: CASSPTSGTGDSPLHF.

The chain recombines TRBV7-2 with TRBJ1-5; TRBD1 might be the D (6 bases). This CDR3 has 16 residues. Between the trimmed V and J ends, which lost 5 bases and 5 bases, there was a span of 19 bases. CDR1 and CDR2 from the germline V gene are SGHTA and FQGNSA. The CDR3 protein is CASSPGGGRVDQPQHF. CDR3 DNA: TGTGCCAGCAGCCCCGGGGGGGGGCGCGTCGATCAGCCCCAGCATTTT.

This clone was seen once. The chain recombines TRBV18 with TRBJ2-3; TRBD2 agrees at 10 bases. V lost 6 bases and J lost 5; bases outside the gene matches: 8. Germline CDR1 and CDR2: KGHSH and LQKENI. The CDR3 is 15 amino acids. The DNA of the CDR3 is TGTGCCAGCTCCGCTACTAGCGGGGAAGGAGATACGCAGTATTTT. Protein product: CASSATSGEGDTQYF.

About this clone itself: This may stem from a read error, because a much larger clone lies one nucleotide away. The chain is built from TRBV3-1 (or the pseudogene TRBV3-2) and TRBJ1-6, with TRBD1 matching over 11 bases. The length of the CDR3 is 14 residues. V lost 4 bases, J lost 10 bases, and 3 bases stayed unmatched. Per the germline V gene, CDR1 is LGHDT and CDR2 is YNNKEL (reference sequence). CDR3 sequence: CASSLGTGGSPLHF. CDR3 bases: TGTGCCAGCAGCCTCGGGACAGGGGGATCACCCCTCCACTTT.

V gene TRBV27 combines with J gene TRBJ1-5, with 7 bases matching TRBD1. There are 15 residues in the CDR3. Germline-derived CDR1 and CDR2 are MNHEY and SMNVEV (reference sequence). The junction had 8 bases not matched to a gene; V was cut back by 7 bases and J by 2 bases. The CDR3 region has the DNA TGTGCCAGCAAAAGAACAGGGGTCGGCAATCAGCCCCAGCATTTT. Translation gives CASKRTGVGNQPQHF.

The rearrangement links TRBV30 to TRBJ1-2, with 9 bases lining up with TRBD1. The CDR3 is 14 amino acids. V dropped 2 bases and J dropped 3; count of bases not matched to a gene: 4. CDR1 is GTSNPN, CDR2 SVGIG, per germline (reference sequence). The CDR3 sequence: CAWSLGTGYYGYTF. The CDR3, as DNA: TGTGCCTGGAGTTTAGGGACAGGGTACTATGGCTACACCTTC.

J is TRBJ1-5 and V is TRBV7-2, with a weak D call TRBD1 (5 bases). There are 15 residues in the CDR3. Germline lookup yields CDR1 SGHTA and CDR2 FQGNSA. The V end was cut by 5 bases, the J end by 7 bases, with 18 bases between. This CDR3 is CASSPMGQGEQPQHF. CDR3 coding DNA: TGTGCCAGCAGCCCAATGGGGCAGGGCGAGCAGCCCCAGCATTTT.

This clone has only a few counts. The chain joins TRBV5-1 to TRBJ2-5; 7 positions agree with TRBD1. The CDR3 runs to 13 residues. V was clipped by 2 bases and J by 3 bases; unmatched bases: 1. Germline-derived CDR1 and CDR2 are SGHRS and YFSETQ. DNA of the CDR3: TGCGCCAGCAGCTTTGGGACAGAAGAGACCCAGTACTTC. Translated: CASSFGTEETQYF.

The chain links TRBV2 to TRBJ2-1; D is undetermined. Germline V CDR1 and CDR2: SNHLY, FYNNEI. This CDR3 spans 13 amino acids. V shed 6 bases and J shed 4 bases, with 10 bases lying between them. The chain's CDR3 is CASSQTSYNEQFF. The CDR3 DNA is TGTGCCAGCAGCCAAACCAGTTACAATGAGCAGTTCTTC.

The V call is TRBV2, the J call TRBJ1-2; TRBD1 agrees at 7 bases. Trimming took 7 bases from V and 4 from J; bases not matched to a gene: 9. Germline CDR1 reads SNHLY; CDR2 reads FYNNEI. The CDR3 covers 14 residues. The CDR3 sequence: CASTVNRGGYGYTF. The DNA of the CDR3 is TGTGCCAGCACGGTCAACAGGGGAGGCTATGGCTACACCTTC.

This rearrangement joins TRBV28 to TRBJ1-3, with D unclear. This CDR3 is 14 amino acids long. Per germline, CDR1 MDHEN and CDR2 SYDVKM. V was pared by 3 bases and J by 0 bases, with 6 bases between. In nucleotides, the CDR3 is TGTGCCAGCAGTTTCCCCAGCTCTGGAAACACCATATATTTT. Its protein is CASSFPSSGNTIYF.

This clone was counted a single time. The chain recombines TRBV16 with TRBJ1-2; D is unclear. V was trimmed by 5 bases and J by 4 bases, leaving 8 bases between them. This CDR3 is built from 12 residues. The germline gives CDR1 KGHSY, CDR2 FQNENV. The CDR3, as DNA: TGTGCCAGCAGCTTGTCGGTCTATGGCTACACCTTC. Translation: CASSLSVYGYTF.

The V and J genes are TRBV9 and TRBJ1-1, with D unclear. The CDR3 is 13 residues long. With 0 bases removed from V and 4 bases from J, the gap between germline ends came to 7 bases. The germline gives CDR1 SGDLS, CDR2 YYNGEE. DNA for the CDR3: TGTGCCAGCAGCGTAGTAGGGAGCACTGAAGCTTTCTTT. Protein product: CASSVVGSTEAFF.

This clone was detected only a few times. The rearrangement uses TRBV2 and TRBJ1-5, with TRBD1 identical over 8 bases. The CDR3 length is 15 residues. Germline V lookup: CDR1 SNHLY, CDR2 FYNNEI. With 6 bases clipped from V and 0 bases from J, the junction kept 4 bases outside the gene matches. The CDR3 coding sequence is TGTGCCAGCAGACTACAGGGGGATAGCAATCAGCCCCAGCATTTT. Translation: CASRLQGDSNQPQHF.

This clone appeared once. The V call is TRBV7-9, the J call TRBJ2-5; 11 nucleotides align to TRBD1. Germline V CDR1 and CDR2: SEHNR, FQNEAQ (reference sequence). CDR3 length equals 15 residues. V dropped 3 bases and J dropped 5; count of bases not matched to a gene: 5. CDR3 nucleotides: TGTGCCAGCAGCTTTTGGACAGGGGGCACGGAGACCCAGTACTTC. Amino acid sequence: CASSFWTGGTETQYF. The variable domain in full, with the rest retrieved from reference TRBV7-9 and TRBJ2-5, is DTGVSQNPRHKITKRGQNVTFRCDPISEHNRLYWYRQTLGQGPEFLTYFQNEAQLEKSRLLSDRFSAERPKGSFSTLEIQRTEQGDSAMYLCASSFWTGGTETQYFGPGTRLLVL.

The chain links TRBV30 to TRBJ1-6, with D perhaps TRBD1 (6 bases). Between the trimmed V and J ends, which lost 5 bases and 5 bases, there was a span of 16 bases. The CDR3 extends over 15 amino acids. Germline lookup yields CDR1 GTSNPN and CDR2 SVGIG (reference sequence). The CDR3 region is CAWGKRGLDNSPLHF. The CDR3 coding sequence is TGTGCCTGGGGGAAGCGGGGGCTGGATAATTCACCCCTCCACTTT.

V is TRBV9 and J is TRBJ2-1; TRBD2 might be the D (6 bases). Looked up from germline, CDR1 is SGDLS and CDR2 is YYNGEE. The CDR3 totals 14 residues. Trimming pared 4 bases from V and 6 bases from J, leaving 14 bases between. CDR3 nucleotide sequence: TGTGCCAGCAGCTTCTGGACTAAGAGCAATGAGCAGTTCTTC. Translation: CASSFWTKSNEQFF.

The chain is built from TRBV6-2 or TRBV6-3 and TRBJ2-7, with TRBD2 matching 10 bases. V lost 4 bases to trimming and J lost 9 bases; unmatched junction nucleotides: 6. The germline CDR1 and CDR2 sequences are MNHEY and SVGEGT. This CDR3 is built from 13 residues. The CDR3 DNA follows: TGTGCCAGCAGTTCAGCTAGCGGGAGAGGGCAGTACTTC. Amino acids: CASSSASGRGQYF.

The rearrangement joins TRBV2 to TRBJ1-6; perhaps TRBD1 as D (6 bases). CDR3 length: 16 amino acids. Germline loops: CDR1 SNHLY, CDR2 FYNNEI. The ends were cut back, 11 bases at V and 11 bases at J, with 28 bases in the middle. The CDR3 spells CASKGGMRIQVTPLHF. In DNA, the CDR3 is TGTGCCTCGAAGGGGGGGATGAGGATCCAGGTGACACCCCTCCACTTT. Full variable domain (rest looked up from reference TRBV2 and TRBJ1-6): EPEVTQTPSHQVTQMGQEVILRCVPISNHLYFYWYRQILGQKVEFLVSFYNNEISEKSEIFDDQFSVERPDGSNFTLKIRSTKLEDSAMYFCASKGGMRIQVTPLHFGNGTRLTVT.

This clone has more than one count but fewer than ten. V usage is TRBV5-1 and J usage is TRBJ2-1; 7 nucleotides line up with TRBD1. After removal of 0 bases from V and 4 bases from J, the junction contained 4 bases not matched to a gene. Germline assignment: CDR1 SGHRS and CDR2 YFSETQ. The CDR3 is 15 amino acids. The CDR3 loop is CASSLAGTVYNEQFF. CDR3 sequence (DNA): TGCGCCAGCAGCTTGGCCGGGACAGTTTACAATGAGCAGTTCTTC. The whole variable domain, remainder taken from reference TRBV5-1 and TRBJ2-1, is KAGVTQTPRYLIKTRGQQVTLSCSPISGHRSVSWYQQTPGQGLQFLFEYFSETQRNKGNFPGRFSGRQFSNSRSEMNVSTLELGDSALYLCASSLAGTVYNEQFFGPGTRLTVL.

The sample holds a few counts of this clone. This chain uses TRBV27 with TRBJ2-1, with 12 bases fitting TRBD2. Germline V CDR1 and CDR2: MNHEY, SMNVEV (reference sequence). The CDR3 length is 13 residues. The V gene end was trimmed by 6 bases and the J gene end by 15 bases; junction bases not matched to a gene: 9. The CDR3, as DNA: TGTGCCAGCAGCTTACTAGCGGGAGGCAATCCGTTCTTC. Translating it yields CASSLLAGGNPFF.